These 11 T cell receptor beta chains were sequenced from one sample in a study of blood T cell repertoires in COVID-19. Sequencing used immunoSEQ multiplex PCR; TCRdb keeps in-frame clones, though not all of them. The data contain 150,000 to 200,000 clones, roughly 81% of them singletons. Source material: peripheral blood. These TCRs come from a man aged 35 to 55 who had recovered from COVID-19.

A note on this clone: Compared with germline, one end of the junction differs, possibly owing to a read error. The V gene is TRBV6-2 or TRBV6-3, the J gene TRBJ1-4, with D possibly TRBD1 on 5 matching bases. Germline V gene lookup returns CDR1 MNHEY and CDR2 SVGEGT. The length of the CDR3 is 13 residues. CDR3 DNA sequence: TGTGCCAGTAGTTCGCCAGGGCAGGAAAAACTGTTTTTT. Translating gives CASSSPGQEKLFF.

CDR3 sequence reads: CASSPFDRDPGANVLTF. For the CDR3, the DNA is TGTGCCAGTAGTCCCTTTGACAGGGATCCTGGGGCCAACGTCCTGACTTTC. The chain carries TRBV19 and TRBJ2-6; TRBD1 matches at 7 bases. This CDR3 has 17 amino acids. Germline V CDR1 and CDR2: LNHDA, SQIVND (reference sequence). V lost 5 bases, J lost 2 bases, and 9 bases stayed unmatched. The full variable domain, rest sourced from reference TRBV19 and TRBJ2-6, is DGGITQSPKYLFRKEGQNVTLSCEQNLNHDAMYWYRQDPGQGLRLIYYSQIVNDFQKGDIAEGYSVSREKKESFPLTVTSAQKNPTAFYLCASSPFDRDPGANVLTFGAGSRLTVL.

The chain combines TRBV6-6 with TRBJ1-2; 7 positions match TRBD1. This CDR3 has 16 amino acids. From germline, CDR1 is MNHNY and CDR2 SVGAGI (reference sequence). Losses at the gene ends were 2 bases for V and 4 bases for J; bases not matched to a gene: 10. CDR3 in DNA: TGTGCCAGCAGTTACGGTAGCTCGACAGGGCCCTATGGCTACACCTTC. It specifies CASSYGSSTGPYGYTF.

The chain links TRBV20-1 to TRBJ2-5, with 9 bases identical to TRBD2. Germline loops: CDR1 DFQATT, CDR2 SNEGSKA (reference sequence). The CDR3 is 11 amino acids. The CDR3 coding sequence is TGCAGCGCGGGGGGGCGAGAGACCCAGTACTTC. Amino acids: CSAGGRETQYF.

V and J are TRBV6-5 and TRBJ1-5; D remains unclear. This CDR3 region has 13 residues. Trimming removed 4 bases from V and 3 bases from J, with 7 bases in between. Germline CDR1 and CDR2: MNHEY and SVGAGI. CDR3 loop: CASSSGLNQPQHF. DNA of the CDR3: TGTGCCAGCAGTTCAGGTCTCAATCAGCCCCAGCATTTT.

This clone appeared a single time. The chain uses TRBV10-3 and TRBJ1-2; tentatively, D is TRBD1 (6 bases). Germline V gene lookup returns CDR1 ENHRY and CDR2 SYGVKD. Deletions cut 4 bases from V and 6 bases from J, with 12 bases between. The CDR3 runs to 13 residues. As DNA, the CDR3 is TGTGCCATCAGTGCAAAGGGGGTAGATGGCTACACCTTC. It codes for CAISAKGVDGYTF.

The chain carries TRBV7-8 and TRBJ1-3; the D gene is possibly TRBD1 (5 bases). V lost 2 bases and J 1 base, leaving 9 bases between the germline ends. This CDR3 comprises 15 residues. Germline V gene lookup returns CDR1 SGHVS and CDR2 FQNEAQ. The CDR3 spells CASSLTQGSGNTIYF. Here the CDR3 DNA reads TGTGCCAGCAGCTTAACCCAGGGATCTGGAAACACCATATATTTT.

This clone was picked up one time. The CDR3 DNA sequence: TGTGCCAGCAGCTTGGGTCAGGGTGGTGCCTACGAGCAGTACTTC. It translates to CASSLGQGGAYEQYF. The chain employs TRBV5-5 and TRBJ2-7; a weak D match, TRBD1 (5 bases). Trimming took off 0 bases at V and 2 bases at J, with 12 bases between the two ends. Germline CDR1 is SGHKS and CDR2 is YYEKEE (reference sequence). The CDR3 loop spans 15 amino acids.

This chain joins TRBV7-3 and TRBJ2-2, with D possibly matching TRBD2 (7 bases). V lost 5 bases, J lost 5 bases, and 15 bases lay in between. The CDR3 consists of 15 residues. Per germline, CDR1 SGHTA and CDR2 FQGTGA. CDR3 in DNA: TGTGCCAGCAGCCCCGGGGGGCCAGGGACCGGGGAGCTGTTTTTT. It is translated as CASSPGGPGTGELFF.

The V call is TRBV30, the J call TRBJ2-1; TRBD2 matches 8 bases. CDR1 is GTSNPN, CDR2 SVGIG, per germline (reference sequence). J gave up 0 bases and V 0 bases, and 1 base lay outside the gene matches. The CDR3 is 15 amino acids. The CDR3 reads CAWSVGTSSYNEQFF. CDR3 nucleotide sequence: TGTGCCTGGAGTGTCGGGACTAGCTCCTACAATGAGCAGTTCTTC. The complete variable domain, with remaining parts taken from reference TRBV30 and TRBJ2-1, reads SQTIHQWPATLVQPVGSPLSLECTVEGTSNPNLYWYRQAAGRGLQLLFYSVGIGQISSEVPQNLSASRPQDRQFILSSKKLLLSDSGFYLCAWSVGTSSYNEQFFGPGTRLTVL.

A single count supports this clone. V gene TRBV9 combines with J gene TRBJ1-1; the D gene is possibly TRBD1 (6 bases). The length of the CDR3 is 16 residues. Trimming shortened V by 0 bases and J by 9 bases, and 21 bases separated the two germline ends. CDR1 and CDR2 (germline): SGDLS, YYNGEE. The CDR3 sequence: CASSVDHGTHLPQAFF. The CDR3 coding sequence is TGTGCCAGCAGCGTAGATCACGGGACACATTTGCCGCAAGCTTTCTTT.